The 18 T cell receptor beta chains in this list originate from one sample, sequenced in a study of CD8+ T cells in alopecia areata. Once RNA had been extracted, it was reverse transcribed into cDNA to act as the sequencing template. Sequencing used immunoSEQ multiplex PCR; TCRdb keeps in-frame clones, though not all of them. Here the sample spans some 82,000 clones, just over 50% being singletons. The material sequenced was NKG2D-high CD8+ T cells sorted from blood. These receptors were collected from a human donor with alopecia areata.

J is TRBJ2-5 and V is TRBV28, with TRBD2 matching 10 bases. Germline assignment: CDR1 MDHEN and CDR2 SYDVKM. This CDR3 spans 15 amino acids. V shed 2 bases and J 4 bases; nucleotides not matched to a gene: 4. The CDR3 region has the DNA TGTGCCAGCAGTTTAAGCCTAGCGGGGGCAGAGACCCAGTACTTC. As protein: CASSLSLAGAETQYF.

V gene TRBV29-1 combines with J gene TRBJ1-4; D may be TRBD1 (6 bases). The V gene lost 5 bases and the J gene lost 5 bases, with 18 bases spanning the gap. The CDR3 is 15 residues long. Germline V gene lookup returns CDR1 SQVTM and CDR2 ANQGSEA. CDR3 coding DNA: TGCAGCGTTTTAGGGGGACGGGGATTAAATGAAAAACTGTTTTTT. It translates to CSVLGGRGLNEKLFF.

The chain carries TRBV2 and TRBJ2-1; the match to TRBD2 covers 11 bases. Germline trimming cut 9 bases from V and 5 bases from J; bases unmatched to any gene: 3. Looked up from germline, CDR1 is SNHLY and CDR2 is FYNNEI. This CDR3 has 13 amino acids. Written as DNA, the CDR3 is TGTGCCAGGGGGACTAGCGGAAACAATGAGCAGTTCTTC. Translation: CARGTSGNNEQFF.

The rearrangement links TRBV27 to TRBJ2-5, with D possibly being TRBD1 (5 bases). This CDR3 has 14 residues. V was trimmed by 1 base and J by 3 bases, leaving 9 bases between them. Germline V gene lookup returns CDR1 MNHEY and CDR2 SMNVEV (reference sequence). The CDR3 DNA reads TGTGCCAGCAGTTTATGGGGCGATAAAGAGACCCAGTACTTC. As protein: CASSLWGDKETQYF.

V usage is TRBV4-1 and J usage is TRBJ2-5; D remains ambiguous. From germline, CDR1 is MGHRA and CDR2 YSYEKL. The CDR3 covers 12 residues. V lost 0 bases and J 10 bases, leaving 9 bases between the germline ends. CDR3 protein: CASSQDRELQYF. Written as DNA, the CDR3 is TGCGCCAGCAGCCAAGATCGAGAACTCCAGTACTTC.

The chain links TRBV15 to TRBJ2-5; no clear D. Trimming removed 3 bases at V and 5 bases at J, with 10 bases between. The CDR3 contains 13 residues. CDR1 and CDR2 from the germline V gene are LNHNV and YYDKDF (reference sequence). The CDR3 coding sequence is TGTGCCACCAGCAGTGAGATTCTGGAGACCCAGTACTTC. Protein product: CATSSEILETQYF.

The chain uses TRBV6-5 and TRBJ1-1; 7 bases map to TRBD1. Germline V gene data show CDR1 as MNHEY and CDR2 as SVGAGI. The CDR3 spans 14 residues. V gave up 1 base and J gave up 5 bases; unmatched junction bases: 4. The CDR3 nucleotides read TGTGCCAGCAGTTACTTAGGGGACAGTACTGAAGCTTTCTTT. Residues: CASSYLGDSTEAFF.

This rearrangement joins TRBV11-2 to TRBJ2-7, with a tentative D call TRBD1 (6 bases). The V and J ends lost 1 base and 6 bases respectively, with 13 bases between them. Per germline, CDR1 SGHAT and CDR2 FQNNGV. This CDR3 has 14 amino acids. The CDR3, as DNA: TGTGCCAGCAGCTTAGGGGCAGGGGTAGGCGAGCAGTACTTC. Protein: CASSLGAGVGEQYF.

This clone appeared once. The V gene is TRBV27, the J gene TRBJ1-6, with 7 nucleotides matching TRBD1. Germline loops: CDR1 MNHEY, CDR2 SMNVEV (reference sequence). The CDR3 loop spans 14 amino acids. V was clipped by 5 bases and J by 7 bases; unmatched bases: 5. CDR3 bases: TGTGCCAGCAGTCCCCAGGGGGGCAATTCACCCCTCCACTTT. It is translated as CASSPQGGNSPLHF.

The rearrangement joins TRBV2 to TRBJ2-7; D unclear. From germline, CDR1 is SNHLY and CDR2 FYNNEI. CDR3 length: 13 amino acids. V was shortened by 4 bases and J by 5 bases, with 12 bases between the two germline ends. The CDR3 DNA sequence: TGTGCCAGCAGTGCCTATGGCCACCACGAGCAGTACTTC. This sequence encodes CASSAYGHHEQYF.

This clone turned up a few times. CDR3 coding DNA: TGCGCCAGCAGCCAAGATTTTAGTCAGCCCCAGCATTTT. Protein product: CASSQDFSQPQHF. V usage is TRBV23-1 and J usage is TRBJ1-5, with D unclear. TRBV23-1 is sorted into the ORF group, with uncertain function. The CDR3 covers 13 residues. V lost 6 bases and J 6 bases, leaving 12 bases between the germline ends.

This sequence joins TRBV20-1 and TRBJ2-5; D gene ambiguous. V was clipped by 0 bases and J by 5 bases, with 4 bases between them. Germline V gene lookup returns CDR1 DFQATT and CDR2 SNEGSKA (reference sequence). This CDR3 contains 11 residues. The CDR3 protein is CSAREQETQYF. The CDR3 bases are TGCAGTGCTAGAGAACAGGAGACCCAGTACTTC.

This sequence joins TRBV11-2 and TRBJ2-1; no clear D gene. Germline V gene sequence: CDR1 SGHAT, CDR2 FQNNGV. This CDR3 comprises 12 residues. The V gene lost 3 bases and the J gene lost 9 bases, with 9 bases spanning the gap. CDR3 sequence reads: CASSFPYGEQFF. CDR3 DNA: TGTGCCAGCAGCTTCCCATACGGTGAGCAGTTCTTC.

A few counts support this clone. The chain employs TRBV14 and TRBJ2-7; tentatively, D is TRBD1 (6 bases). Trimming took 5 bases from V and 5 from J, leaving 16 bases between them. The germline gives CDR1 SGHDN, CDR2 FVKESK. The CDR3 is 14 residues long. The CDR3 spells CASSLGPGVHEQYF. In DNA, the CDR3 is TGTGCCAGCAGCTTGGGCCCAGGGGTCCACGAGCAGTACTTC.

V is TRBV7-9 and J is TRBJ2-7, with D possibly TRBD2 on 5 matching bases. The CDR3 covers 12 residues. Between the trimmed V and J ends, which lost 2 bases and 6 bases, there was a span of 8 bases. CDR1 and CDR2 (germline): SEHNR, FQNEAQ (reference sequence). CDR3 region: CASSLLAGEQYF. The CDR3 bases are TGTGCCAGCAGCTTATTGGCGGGCGAGCAGTACTTC.

V is TRBV30 and J is TRBJ1-1; D gene uncertain. This CDR3 has 14 amino acids. Germline assignment: CDR1 GTSNPN and CDR2 SVGIG (reference sequence). V was trimmed by 0 bases and J by 7 bases, leaving 15 bases between them. CDR3 region: CAWSVKISKREAFF. As DNA, the CDR3 is TGTGCCTGGAGTGTAAAGATAAGCAAACGTGAAGCTTTCTTT.

The rearrangement uses TRBV4-3 and TRBJ2-1; D unresolved. Trimming removed 4 bases at V and 6 bases at J, with 13 bases between. From germline, CDR1 is LGHNA and CDR2 YSLEER. The CDR3 runs to 14 residues. CDR3 DNA: TGCGCCAGCAGCCTTCAGACGTTAGCCAATGAGCAGTTCTTC. This sequence encodes CASSLQTLANEQFF.

V usage is TRBV30 and J usage is TRBJ2-3; the D gene could be TRBD1 or TRBD2 (5 bases each). Germline V gives CDR1 GTSNPN, CDR2 SVGIG (reference sequence). Trimming shortened V by 4 bases and J by 4 bases, and 9 bases separated the two germline ends. There are 12 residues in the CDR3. The CDR3 DNA is TGTGCCTGGACTGTGGGGGCAGATACGCAGTATTTT. Amino acids: CAWTVGADTQYF. The variable domain in full, with the rest retrieved from reference TRBV30 and TRBJ2-3, is SQTIHQWPATLVQPVGSPLSLECTVEGTSNPNLYWYRQAAGRGLQLLFYSVGIGQISSEVPQNLSASRPQDRQFILSSKKLLLSDSGFYLCAWTVGADTQYFGPGTRLTVL.